The 23 T cell receptor beta chains in this list originate from one sample, sequenced in a study of CD8 T cells in ankylosing spondylitis. MiXCR, applied by TCRdb to the 5' RACE reads, yields one record per CDR3 protein. The repertoire includes about 160,000 distinct CDR3 sequences, around 43% of them detected once, and roughly 15% sits in the top ten. The sample consisted of synovial fluid, either unsorted or a sorted T cell fraction (not recorded which). These receptor sequences come from a male donor with ankylosing spondylitis.

This sequence joins TRBV11-1 and TRBJ2-2; 7 bases align to TRBD2. This CDR3 is 20 amino acids long. Trimming removed 1 base from V and 7 bases from J; junction bases left unmatched: 21. Germline assignment: CDR1 SGHAT and CDR2 FQDESV (reference sequence). CDR3 DNA: TGTGCCAGCAGCTTAGGGCCCGGCGGCGGGGGAGATACGTTTATCGGGGAGCTGTTTTTT. It is translated as CASSLGPGGGGDTFIGELFF.

The gene calls are TRBV7-8 and TRBJ1-5; D remains ambiguous. Looked up from germline, CDR1 is SGHVS and CDR2 is FQNEAQ. The CDR3 is made up of 13 amino acids. V lost 4 bases to trimming and J lost 7 bases, with 11 bases between them. CDR3 bases: TGTGCCAGCAGCTCGAGACCCGCCCAGCCCCAGCATTTT. Amino acids: CASSSRPAQPQHF.

V gene TRBV27 combines with J gene TRBJ2-1; D possibly corresponds to TRBD2 (6 bases). Germline V gives CDR1 MNHEY, CDR2 SMNVEV (reference sequence). The CDR3 totals 15 residues. V lost 2 bases and J lost 3, with 11 bases in between. CDR3 sequence reads: CASSLTARGYNEQFF. The CDR3 DNA reads TGTGCCAGCAGTTTAACCGCGCGGGGCTACAATGAGCAGTTCTTC.

J is TRBJ2-1 and V is TRBV27, with TRBD2 matching over 9 bases. There are 15 residues in the CDR3. Germline CDR1 reads MNHEY; CDR2 reads SMNVEV (reference sequence). Trimming at V came to 7 bases and at J to 6 bases, leaving 10 bases not matched to a gene. CDR3 nucleotide sequence: TGTGCCAGCACGCTCGGCGGACTAGCGACCAATGAGCAGTTCTTC. This codes for CASTLGGLATNEQFF.

V is TRBV20-1 and J is TRBJ2-7; D call uncertain. The CDR3 is made up of 15 amino acids. The germline V gene encodes CDR1 DFQATT and CDR2 SNEGSKA (reference sequence). The V and J ends lost 4 bases and 4 bases respectively, with 20 bases between them. CDR3 nucleotides: TGCAGTGCTACCCTACCGGATCCGGAACTTTACGAGCAGTACTTC. This codes for CSATLPDPELYEQYF.

This clonotype was observed a few times. The V and J genes are TRBV27 and TRBJ2-5; TRBD2 aligns across 9 bases. The length of the CDR3 is 15 residues. Trimming at V came to 6 bases and at J to 4 bases, leaving 9 bases not matched to a gene. Germline V gene lookup returns CDR1 MNHEY and CDR2 SMNVEV (reference sequence). CDR3 sequence: CASSAGGRLGETQYF. The DNA of the CDR3 is TGTGCCAGCAGCGCGGGGGGGCGGTTGGGAGAGACCCAGTACTTC.

V and J are TRBV7-9 and TRBJ2-1; 10 bases fit TRBD2. The CDR3 contains 15 residues. Germline CDR1 SEHNR, CDR2 FQNEAQ (reference sequence). The junction had 1 base not matched to a gene; V was cut back by 5 bases and J by 0 bases. The CDR3 DNA follows: TGTGCCAGCAGCGGGACTAGCGACTCCTACAATGAGCAGTTCTTC. Translating gives CASSGTSDSYNEQFF.

In its sample, this clonotype was seen a few times. The V call is TRBV5-1, the J call TRBJ1-1; TRBD1 matches 9 bases. Germline values: CDR1 SGHRS, CDR2 YFSETQ. This CDR3 region has 14 residues. V shed 4 bases and J 6 bases; nucleotides not matched to a gene: 7. The CDR3 nucleotides read TGCGCCAGCAGCCAGGACAGGGGAACGGCTGAAGCTTTCTTT. Translating it yields CASSQDRGTAEAFF.

V usage is TRBV30 and J usage is TRBJ2-7; a possible D gene is TRBD1 (6 bases). Trimming removed 7 bases at V and 3 bases at J, with 13 bases between. CDR3 length: 12 residues. Germline CDR1 is GTSNPN and CDR2 is SVGIG (reference sequence). CDR3 in DNA: TGTGCCTCACTGACAGGAGTCTACGAGCAGTACTTC. Its translation: CASLTGVYEQYF.

The chain employs TRBV6-2 or TRBV6-3 and TRBJ2-2; D is ambiguous. The CDR3 is 12 amino acids. V dropped 6 bases and J dropped 7 bases, with 9 bases sitting between them. Germline lookup yields CDR1 MNHEY and CDR2 SVGEGT. The CDR3, as DNA: TGTGCCAGCAGACCGGACCGCGGGGAGCTGTTTTTT. Protein: CASRPDRGELFF.

The gene calls are TRBV11-2 and TRBJ2-1, with D perhaps TRBD1 (7 bases). Germline V gene data show CDR1 as SGHAT and CDR2 as FQNNGV. CDR3 length: 16 residues. V lost 6 bases and J lost 0, with 15 bases in between. In DNA form, the CDR3 reads TGTGCCAGCAGGTCACCAGGGGGGCCCTCCTACAATGAGCAGTTCTTC. The encoded protein is CASRSPGGPSYNEQFF.

The V gene is TRBV7-8, the J gene TRBJ1-1; the D is unclear. The CDR3 is 13 amino acids. Trimming took off 3 bases at V and 7 bases at J, with 12 bases between the two ends. Germline V gives CDR1 SGHVS, CDR2 FQNEAQ. The CDR3 DNA sequence: TGTGCCAGCAGCTTCTACCTCGTCGATGAAGCTTTCTTT. Encoded protein: CASSFYLVDEAFF. The complete variable domain, with remaining parts taken from reference TRBV7-8 and TRBJ1-1, reads GAGVSQSPRYKVAKRGQDVALRCDPISGHVSLFWYQQALGQGPEFLTYFQNEAQLDKSGLPSDRFFAERPEGSVSTLKIQRTQQEDSAVYLCASSFYLVDEAFFGQGTRLTVV.

This clonotype was recorded a few times. The chain links TRBV27 to TRBJ1-6; D perhaps matches TRBD1 (5 bases). This CDR3 contains 17 residues. V shed 6 bases and J shed 7 bases, with 22 bases lying between them. Germline values: CDR1 MNHEY, CDR2 SMNVEV (reference sequence). CDR3 bases: TGTGCCAGCAGAGTAGTCTGGTGGGACGAAAGGAATTCACCCCTCCACTTT. Its protein is CASRVVWWDERNSPLHF.

The V gene is TRBV3-1, the J gene TRBJ2-3, with D possibly being TRBD2 (6 bases). V lost 4 bases and J lost 1, with 24 bases in between. Germline loops: CDR1 LGHDT, CDR2 YNNKEL (reference sequence). The CDR3 runs 19 residues. The CDR3 nucleotides read TGTGCCAGCAGCCCTCGGCAGGGCCCACTCCCGGGAGGCACAGATACGCAGTATTTT. Its protein is CASSPRQGPLPGGTDTQYF.

This clonotype was detected a few times. The chain has TRBV4-3 and TRBJ1-2; a possible D gene is TRBD1 (6 bases). The V gene lost 3 bases and the J gene lost 4 bases, with 15 bases spanning the gap. The length of the CDR3 is 15 residues. Germline assignment: CDR1 LGHNA and CDR2 YSLEER. The CDR3 region is CASSHPTGSPYGYTF. The CDR3 bases are TGCGCCAGCAGCCATCCTACAGGGTCTCCCTATGGCTACACCTTC.

In DNA, the CDR3 is TGTGCCAGCAGCCTCGCAACTTGTGTTAGCACAGATACGCAGTATTTT. This translates into CASSLATCVSTDTQYF. V and J are TRBV7-4 and TRBJ2-3; D not certain. Germline CDR1 reads SGHVT; CDR2 reads SQSDAQ. There are 16 residues in the CDR3. V lost 5 bases and J 0 bases, leaving 15 bases between the germline ends.

V gene TRBV20-1 combines with J gene TRBJ2-7; 7 bases line up with TRBD2. CDR1 DFQATT and CDR2 SNEGSKA come from the germline V gene (reference sequence). V shed 6 bases and J 2 bases; nucleotides not matched to a gene: 10. The CDR3 has 14 amino acids. The CDR3 protein is CSAFGDYLTYEQYF. The CDR3 DNA follows: TGCAGTGCCTTCGGGGACTATTTAACCTACGAGCAGTACTTC.

This clonotype has more than one count but fewer than ten. V gene TRBV5-1 combines with J gene TRBJ2-1, with D perhaps matching TRBD1 (7 bases). The V and J ends lost 1 base and 0 bases respectively, with 29 bases between them. CDR1 and CDR2 (germline): SGHRS, YFSETQ. The CDR3 runs to 22 residues. In DNA form, the CDR3 reads TGCGCCAGCAGCTTGCCTGGGTGGCAGGGGGGCGATTGGGACTTCTCCTACAATGAGCAGTTCTTC. Its protein is CASSLPGWQGGDWDFSYNEQFF.

V is TRBV18 and J is TRBJ2-1, with D perhaps being TRBD1 or TRBD2 (5 bases each). The CDR3 runs 17 residues. Germline V gives CDR1 KGHSH, CDR2 LQKENI. The V and J ends lost 6 bases and 0 bases respectively, with 18 bases between them. The CDR3 sequence: CASSHGACASSYNEQFF. The CDR3 nucleotides read TGTGCCAGCTCCCACGGGGCCTGCGCCAGCTCCTACAATGAGCAGTTCTTC.

This clonotype has ten or more counts. The rearrangement uses TRBV2 and TRBJ1-1; perhaps TRBD1 as D (6 bases). Trimming cost V 6 bases and J 0 bases, with 17 bases left between them. This CDR3 has 16 residues. The germline gives CDR1 SNHLY, CDR2 FYNNEI. The CDR3 loop reads CASRDLRQVMNTEAFF. The CDR3 bases are TGTGCCAGCAGAGACCTCCGACAGGTGATGAACACTGAAGCTTTCTTT. The whole variable domain, filled in from reference TRBV2 and TRBJ1-1, reads EPEVTQTPSHQVTQMGQEVILRCVPISNHLYFYWYRQILGQKVEFLVSFYNNEISEKSEIFDDQFSVERPDGSNFTLKIRSTKLEDSAMYFCASRDLRQVMNTEAFFGQGTRLTVV.

The CDR3 loop reads CASSVGGKPRSYNEQFF. Written as DNA, the CDR3 is TGTGCCAGCAGCGTAGGGGGCAAGCCCCGGAGCTACAATGAGCAGTTCTTC. The chain joins TRBV9 to TRBJ2-1; D is perhaps TRBD1 (5 bases). This CDR3 is built from 17 residues. Looked up from germline, CDR1 is SGDLS and CDR2 is YYNGEE. Trimming shortened V by 0 bases and J by 3 bases, and 16 bases separated the two germline ends.

The chain uses TRBV12-3 or TRBV12-4 and TRBJ2-1, with 13 bases that match TRBD2. The CDR3 consists of 14 residues. J gave up 4 bases and V 7 bases, and 1 base lay outside the gene matches. The CDR3 reads CASTGLAGYNEQFF. Here the CDR3 DNA reads TGTGCCAGCACGGGACTAGCGGGGTACAATGAGCAGTTCTTC.

This clonotype turned up a few times. J is TRBJ2-2 and V is TRBV3-1; the D is unclear. The V end lost 1 base, the J end lost 4 bases, and 22 bases lay between the germline ends. Germline CDR1 reads LGHDT; CDR2 reads YNNKEL (reference sequence). The CDR3 is made up of 19 amino acids. DNA for the CDR3: TGTGCCAGCAGCCAAGTGGACCTTTTGTGGCCCCCGGGCACCGGGGAGCTGTTTTTT. Its protein is CASSQVDLLWPPGTGELFF.